These T cell receptor beta chains were read from a single sample in a study of T cell responses to AZD1222 COVID-19 vaccine. Libraries were prepared by immunoSEQ multiplex PCR; TCRdb keeps only in-frame clonotypes and omits some of them. Of 100,000 to 150,000 clones in the sample, 70% to 90% are singletons; the top ten hold approximately 3.4%. The sample consisted of peripheral blood, taken 28 days after the second AZD1222 dose. These receptors were taken from an adult who received the AZD1222 COVID-19 vaccine. Each CDR3 is given with its conserved first and last residue. Each record gives: D gene, J gene, clone size, V gene, CDR3 DNA, CDR3 protein. A D gene is named only where the DNA matches it firmly. Only some rows state a clone size, as once, few, many or a class for expanded clones.

-	TRBJ2-3	-	TRBV18	TGTGCCAGCTCACCACAAGGGCGTAGCACAGATACGCAGTATTTT	CASSPQGRSTDTQYF
-	TRBJ1-4	-	TRBV4-1	TGCGCCAGCAGCCAAGGGGATATAGCTAATGAAAAACTGTTTTTT	CASSQGDIANEKLFF
-	TRBJ2-3	-	TRBV21-1	TGTGCCAGCTACCCTTCCGGCACTAGCGGGGGGGCGGTTGAGGCAGATACGCAGTATTTT	CASYPSGTSGGAVEADTQYF
TRBD1	TRBJ1-2	-	TRBV18	TGTGCCAGCTCAACCGGACAGGTCGTATTTAACTATGGCTACACCTTC	CASSTGQVVFNYGYTF
TRBD1	TRBJ1-5	-	TRBV19	TGTGCCAGTAGAATTCAGGGGGGGGGTCAGCCCCAGCATTTT	CASRIQGGGQPQHF
TRBD2	TRBJ2-1	-	TRBV11-3	TGTGCCAGCAGCTTAGTCGCCGGGGGGTCGGGAAATGAGCAGTTCTTC	CASSLVAGGSGNEQFF
-	TRBJ2-7	-	TRBV11-2	TGTGCCAGCAGCTCCGGACAGTTAGTCTACGAGCAGTACTTC	CASSSGQLVYEQYF
TRBD2	TRBJ2-1	-	TRBV5-4	TGTGCCAGCAGCTTATGGGAGGGCGGATGGAGTGAGCAGTTCTTC	CASSLWEGGWSEQFF
TRBD1	TRBJ1-1	-	TRBV3-1/TRBV3-2	TGTGCCAGCAGCCGACAGGGAGGTAGCACTGAAGCTTTCTTT	CASSRQGGSTEAFF
-	TRBJ2-7	-	TRBV18	TGTGCCAGCTCACCCGTCCCCACCCTAACCTACGAGCAGTACTTC	CASSPVPTLTYEQYF
-	TRBJ2-3	-	TRBV5-1	TGCGCCAGCAGACCATCGCCAGGGGGCACAGATACGCAGTATTTT	CASRPSPGGTDTQYF
TRBD1	TRBJ1-2	-	TRBV7-3	TGTGCCAGCAGCCTGACAGGGGATGGTGGCTACACCTTC	CASSLTGDGGYTF
-	TRBJ2-1	-	TRBV15	TGTGCCACCAGCAGCACTCGTCGCTACAATGAGCAGTTCTTC	CATSSTRRYNEQFF
-	TRBJ1-1	-	TRBV6-2/TRBV6-3	TGTGCCAGCAGCAAAACCAGCGGGGGCATACCCCCACACACTGAAGCTTTCTTT	CASSKTSGGIPPHTEAFF
-	TRBJ1-5	-	TRBV30	TGTGCCTGGGGCCGTGACGGGTATAGCAATCAGCCCCAGCATTTT	CAWGRDGYSNQPQHF
-	TRBJ2-6	-	TRBV4-3	TGCGCCAGCAGCCAAGAAGGCAGCTCTGGGGCCAACGTCCTGACTTTC	CASSQEGSSGANVLTF
TRBD2	TRBJ2-2	-	TRBV4-3	TGCGCCAGCAGCCCGTTAGCGGGAGAGGGGACCGGGGAGCTGTTTTTT	CASSPLAGEGTGELFF
-	TRBJ1-1	-	TRBV5-1	TGCGCCAGCAGCCAGCCGGGCCCCCAGAACACTGAAGCTTTCTTT	CASSQPGPQNTEAFF
-	TRBJ1-1	once	TRBV19	TGTGCCAGTACCGGGACACTCGCAGCTTTCTTT	CASTGTLAAFF
TRBD1	TRBJ1-2	-	TRBV4-2	TGTGCCAGCAGCCAAGGCTTGACAGGGGACTATGGCTACACCTTC	CASSQGLTGDYGYTF
-	TRBJ1-2	-	TRBV13	TGTGCCAGCAGCTCACCCCCCCTTGGGGGAGAACGGGGCTACACCTTC	CASSSPPLGGERGYTF
-	TRBJ2-2	once	TRBV7-7	TGTGCCAGCAGCTTTCCGGGTGGGTTGGACACCGGGGAGCTGTTTTTT	CASSFPGGLDTGELFF
-	TRBJ2-1	few	TRBV5-4	TGTGCCAGCAGCGGTGGGGGGGCGTCGAATGAGCAGTTCTTC	CASSGGGASNEQFF
-	TRBJ2-5	-	TRBV4-3	TGCGCCAGCAGCCAAGATCCCTCTTTGGGGGGGGCTGGTCAAGAGACCCAGTACTTC	CASSQDPSLGGAGQETQYF
-	TRBJ1-5	-	TRBV2	TGTGCCAGCGGGAATACAGGGCTCAATCAGCCCCAGCATTTT	CASGNTGLNQPQHF
-	TRBJ1-3	-	TRBV7-2	TGTGCCAGCAGCTTCGGTCCGGCTTCGGACACCATATATTTT	CASSFGPASDTIYF
-	TRBJ1-1	-	TRBV7-2	TGTGCCAGCAGCTTAGCATCGGCTTTCTTT	CASSLASAFF
-	TRBJ1-4	once	TRBV5-1	TGCGCCAGCAGATCCGGGACGGCCTATGAAAAACTGTTTTTT	CASRSGTAYEKLFF
TRBD1	TRBJ1-6	-	TRBV10-2	TGCGCCACCCATTACAACCAGGGGGATTCACCCCTCCACTTT	CATHYNQGDSPLHF
-	TRBJ2-7	-	TRBV28	TGTGCCAGCAGTTTATTCGAGACCTGGGGGAAGAACGCCTACGAGCAGTACTTC	CASSLFETWGKNAYEQYF
TRBD2	TRBJ2-5	-	TRBV2	TGTGCCAGCAGTGGGACTAGCGGGAGCGAGACCCAGTACTTC	CASSGTSGSETQYF
-	TRBJ1-2	-	TRBV5-4	TGTGCCAGCAGCCGCCCGAGTGGGGGGTCTAACTATGGCTACACCTTC	CASSRPSGGSNYGYTF
TRBD1	TRBJ2-7	-	TRBV20-1	TGCAGTGCTAGTGGACAGGACGCCTACGAGCAGTACTTC	CSASGQDAYEQYF
-	TRBJ1-1	few	TRBV19	TGTGCCAGTAGTCCCACGGGGGCGGGCACTGAAGCTTTCTTT	CASSPTGAGTEAFF
TRBD2	TRBJ2-3	-	TRBV4-3	TGCGCCAGCAGCCAAGGGACTAGCGGTTCCACAGATACGCAGTATTTT	CASSQGTSGSTDTQYF
-	TRBJ1-1	-	TRBV7-2	TGTGCCAGCAGCTTAAGAGGGTTCAACACTGAAGCTTTCTTT	CASSLRGFNTEAFF
TRBD2	TRBJ2-3	-	TRBV5-4	TGTGCCAGCAGCGCTCGGATCCTAACGGGAGGTGCAACGCAGTATTTT	CASSARILTGGATQYF
TRBD1	TRBJ1-3	-	TRBV9	TGTGCCAGCAGCGTAGAGGGGACAGGGGTAAACACCATATATTTT	CASSVEGTGVNTIYF
-	TRBJ2-5	-	TRBV29-1	TGCAGCGTTGAACCGAGGTACCAAGAGACCCAGTACTTC	CSVEPRYQETQYF
TRBD1	TRBJ1-6	-	TRBV30	TGTGCCTGGAGTGTACGCAGGGGGCCCAATTCACCCCTCCACTTT	CAWSVRRGPNSPLHF
-	TRBJ1-2	once	TRBV19	TGTGCCAGTAGTATAGATCGGCAGGGAGCTAACTATGGCTACACCTTC	CASSIDRQGANYGYTF
-	TRBJ1-5	-	TRBV19	TGTGCCAGTAGTATGCAGAATTATCAGCCCCAGCATTTT	CASSMQNYQPQHF
-	TRBJ1-5	-	TRBV19	TGTGACCCGTTTGCGGGACCTTATAGCAATCAGCCCCAGCATTTT	CDPFAGPYSNQPQHF
-	TRBJ2-2	-	TRBV15	TGTGCCACCAGTAAGGCCAGCGGCCCCACCGGGGAGCTGTTTTTT	CATSKASGPTGELFF
-	TRBJ1-5	-	TRBV2	TGTGCCAGCAGTGAAGGGCCTAATCAGCCCCAGCATTTT	CASSEGPNQPQHF
-	TRBJ1-2	-	TRBV12-5	TGTGCTAGTGGTTTGGTCAGGGGCAGGGGCCCTTCTAACTATGGCTACACCTTC	CASGLVRGRGPSNYGYTF
-	TRBJ1-2	once	TRBV29-1	TGCAGCGTTGGGGGGCAGTATGGCTACACCTTC	CSVGGQYGYTF
-	TRBJ2-3	-	TRBV4-2	TGTGCCAGCAGCCCCTTAGGGGACACAGATACGCAGTATTTT	CASSPLGDTDTQYF
-	TRBJ1-5	few	TRBV30	TGTGCCTGGAGTGTAATGGGTCAGCCCCAGCATTTT	CAWSVMGQPQHF
-	TRBJ1-2	-	TRBV28	TGTGCCAGCAGTGCACAGGGTTCGGGCTACACCTTC	CASSAQGSGYTF
-	TRBJ2-1	-	TRBV7-3	TGTGCCAGCAGCCCTACAGGGTATGAGCAGTTCTTC	CASSPTGYEQFF